This T cell receptor (beta chain) was captured in a study of blood T cell repertoires in COVID-19. The CDR3 runs 17 residues. The ends were cut back, 1 base at V and 2 bases at J, with 14 bases in the middle. Germline CDR1 SGHNT, CDR2 YENEEA. In the original workflow: Counts of nucleated cells, estimated from reference gene primer amplification, were obtained. Measured with immunoSEQ multiplex PCR; TCRdb has only the in-frame clones, and not every one. V and J calls and clone size are copied from that table; D and trimming were computed from the DNA. Of 40,000 or so clones in the sample, about four fifths are singletons; the top ten hold approximately 23%.

The gene calls are TRBV11-3 and TRBJ2-2; a weak D match, TRBD1 (6 bases). Sequencing was performed on peripheral blood. The TCR sequence derives from a man between 65 and 85 years old with acute or convalescent COVID-19. CDR3 DNA: TGTGCCAGCAGCTTAGGGCAGGGGCAGATCAACACCGGGGAGCTGTTTTTT. Translation gives CASSLGQGQINTGELFF.